This T cell receptor beta chain was profiled in a study of cytomegalovirus exposure and HLA in healthy donors. The PCR contained 60 Vbeta and 13 Jbeta primers. The repertoire was sequenced with immunoSEQ multiplex PCR; TCRdb's copy has only in-frame clones and lacks some. Here the sample table reports tens of thousands of clones. The source is a man in his thirties or forties in good health and CMV-seropositive. Sequencing used PBMCs.

The CDR3 region has the DNA TGTGCCAGCAGTTCCCTTGGGACTAGCGGGGACTACGAGCAGTACTTC. Its translation is CASSSLGTSGDYEQYF. V and J are TRBV6-6 and TRBJ2-7, with 13 bases lining up with TRBD2. CDR1 and CDR2 from the germline V gene are MNHNY and SVGAGI (reference sequence). J lost 3 bases, V lost 4 bases, and 6 bases had no gene match. CDR3 length: 16 residues.